A selection of T cell receptor beta chains follows, all from one sample in a study of regulatory T cells in long-lasting Graves disease. In TCRdb, the multiplex PCR reads were re-called with MiXCR into one record per CDR3 protein. The data show hundreds of thousands of distinct CDR3 sequences, around 15% seen once. This sample also appeared in a second study, on T cells in Graves' hyperthyroidism and ophthalmopathy.

The material sequenced was peripheral blood mononuclear cells (PBMCs), taken at new diagnosis, from a patient treated with antithyroid drugs. The receptors were gathered from a woman aged 25-40 years with Graves disease. Each CDR3 is given with its conserved first and last residue. Fields, in order: J gene, V gene, D gene, clone size, CDR3 DNA, CDR3 protein. The D gene is left open where the match is weak. A row's size may be missing; if present it is once, few, many or a size class.

j_gene: TRBJ2-1; v_gene: TRBV3-1; d_gene: TRBD2; abundance: .; CDR3nt: TGTGCCAGCAGCCAATTACTAGCGGGAGAGCGTGAGCAGTTCTTC; CDR3aa: CASSQLLAGEREQFF
j_gene: TRBJ2-2; v_gene: TRBV24-1; d_gene: .; abundance: .; CDR3nt: TGTGCCACCCGGGACATGGGCACCGGGGAGCTGTTTTTT; CDR3aa: CATRDMGTGELFF
j_gene: TRBJ2-1; v_gene: TRBV27; d_gene: TRBD2; abundance: .; CDR3nt: TGTGCCAGCAGTCCCATAGCGGGAGGGGCTTACAATGAGCAGTTCTTC; CDR3aa: CASSPIAGGAYNEQFF
j_gene: TRBJ2-5; v_gene: TRBV28; d_gene: .; abundance: few; CDR3nt: TGTGCCAGCACCCACTCACCCCCGATTCGGGGCCCACTCGAAGAGACCCAGTACTTC; CDR3aa: CASTHSPPIRGPLEETQYF
j_gene: TRBJ1-1; v_gene: TRBV7-2; d_gene: .; abundance: .; CDR3nt: TGTGCCAGCAGCCCCCAGGGTGGGTACACTGAAGCTTTCTTT; CDR3aa: CASSPQGGYTEAFF
j_gene: TRBJ2-6; v_gene: TRBV7-9; d_gene: .; abundance: .; CDR3nt: TGTGCCAGCAGCCCTCCCGGAAGGCCAGGGGCCAACGTCCTGACTTTC; CDR3aa: CASSPPGRPGANVLTF
j_gene: TRBJ2-3; v_gene: TRBV19; d_gene: TRBD2; abundance: many; CDR3nt: TGTGCCAGTAGTGCGAGAGGACTAGCAACAGATACGCAGTATTTT; CDR3aa: CASSARGLATDTQYF
j_gene: TRBJ2-7; v_gene: TRBV5-1; d_gene: .; abundance: many; CDR3nt: TGCGCCAGCAGCCCCGATCGGGAGACCCACTACCGGTACGAGCAGTACTTC; CDR3aa: CASSPDRETHYRYEQYF
j_gene: TRBJ2-1; v_gene: TRBV2; d_gene: .; abundance: many; CDR3nt: TGTGCCAGCAGTAAAAGGGACTTAACGCGGGCCAATGAGCAGTTCTTC; CDR3aa: CASSKRDLTRANEQFF
j_gene: TRBJ1-4; v_gene: TRBV9; d_gene: .; abundance: .; CDR3nt: TGTGCCAGCAGCCTAGGGATGACCGAAAAACTGTTTTTT; CDR3aa: CASSLGMTEKLFF
j_gene: TRBJ1-5; v_gene: TRBV19; d_gene: TRBD1; abundance: few; CDR3nt: TGTGCCAGTAGTCTCTACGGGACAGGAAGTCAGCCCCAGCATTTT; CDR3aa: CASSLYGTGSQPQHF
j_gene: TRBJ2-1; v_gene: TRBV28; d_gene: .; abundance: many; CDR3nt: TGTGCCAGCAACCCCTCAGGGGACAATGAGCAGTTCTTC; CDR3aa: CASNPSGDNEQFF
j_gene: TRBJ1-2; v_gene: TRBV20-1; d_gene: .; abundance: few; CDR3nt: TGCAGTGCCCCGTCCGGGTGGGATGGCTACACCTTC; CDR3aa: CSAPSGWDGYTF
j_gene: TRBJ1-3; v_gene: TRBV30; d_gene: .; abundance: .; CDR3nt: TGTGCCTGGAGACGCGGTTTACCCTCTGGAAACACCATATATTTT; CDR3aa: CAWRRGLPSGNTIYF
j_gene: TRBJ2-3; v_gene: TRBV6-2/TRBV6-3; d_gene: TRBD2; abundance: once; CDR3nt: TGTGCCACCACCCTCGGCGGGAGGTGGGACACAGATACGCAGTATTTT; CDR3aa: CATTLGGRWDTDTQYF
j_gene: TRBJ2-3; v_gene: TRBV6-5; d_gene: TRBD2; abundance: .; CDR3nt: TGTGCCAGCAGTTACTCAGTAGCGGGAGGGCCAACAGATACGCAGTATTTT; CDR3aa: CASSYSVAGGPTDTQYF
j_gene: TRBJ2-3; v_gene: TRBV6-1; d_gene: .; abundance: .; CDR3nt: TGTGCCAGCAGTGATAGGCGGGCGGAGGGCACAGATACGCAGTATTTT; CDR3aa: CASSDRRAEGTDTQYF
j_gene: TRBJ2-1; v_gene: TRBV9; d_gene: TRBD2; abundance: few; CDR3nt: TGTGCCAGCAGCGTAGTTAGCGGGAGCAATGAGCAGTTCTTC; CDR3aa: CASSVVSGSNEQFF
j_gene: TRBJ1-1; v_gene: TRBV27; d_gene: .; abundance: few; CDR3nt: TGTGCCAGCAGTCCCCAAATGTTGAACACTGAAGCTTTCTTT; CDR3aa: CASSPQMLNTEAFF
j_gene: TRBJ1-4; v_gene: TRBV19; d_gene: .; abundance: .; CDR3nt: TGTGCCAGTAGTATACTCCCTGGGAAACTGTTTTTT; CDR3aa: CASSILPGKLFF
j_gene: TRBJ2-3; v_gene: TRBV10-3; d_gene: TRBD2; abundance: few; CDR3nt: TGTGCCATCAGTAAGACTAGCGGAACAGATACGCAGTATTTT; CDR3aa: CAISKTSGTDTQYF
j_gene: TRBJ2-3; v_gene: TRBV5-1; d_gene: TRBD1; abundance: .; CDR3nt: TGCGCCAGCAGCTTGGTCCCCGGGACAGGGGTAGTAGATACGCAGTATTTT; CDR3aa: CASSLVPGTGVVDTQYF
j_gene: TRBJ2-1; v_gene: TRBV28; d_gene: TRBD2; abundance: many; CDR3nt: TGTGCCAGCAGCGAAGGGACTAGCGGAAGTGGAAATGAGCAGTTCTTC; CDR3aa: CASSEGTSGSGNEQFF
j_gene: TRBJ2-2; v_gene: TRBV7-6; d_gene: .; abundance: .; CDR3nt: TGTGCCAGCAGCCCCCCTTTCCACGGAAGTAATTCCTGGGAGCTGTTTTTT; CDR3aa: CASSPPFHGSNSWELFF
j_gene: TRBJ1-5; v_gene: TRBV4-1; d_gene: .; abundance: .; CDR3nt: TGCGCCAGCAGCCAAGCGGGGGTGGGCAATCAGCCCCAGCATTTT; CDR3aa: CASSQAGVGNQPQHF
j_gene: TRBJ2-7; v_gene: TRBV12-3/TRBV12-4; d_gene: .; abundance: .; CDR3nt: TGTGCCAGCAGTTCGGACCTTGGAGGGCCCTACGAGCAGTACTTC; CDR3aa: CASSSDLGGPYEQYF
j_gene: TRBJ1-2; v_gene: TRBV11-2; d_gene: .; abundance: many; CDR3nt: TGTGCCAGCAGGTCAGGACAATTTGGCTACACCTTC; CDR3aa: CASRSGQFGYTF
j_gene: TRBJ2-1; v_gene: TRBV29-1; d_gene: .; abundance: many; CDR3nt: TGCAGCGGGGGAGGAGGGGCCGACAGTAGGATCTTC; CDR3aa: CSGGGGADSRIF
j_gene: TRBJ1-5; v_gene: TRBV2; d_gene: .; abundance: .; CDR3nt: TGTGCCAGCAGTTCCCCTCCCTCCCAGCCCCAGCATTTT; CDR3aa: CASSSPPSQPQHF
j_gene: TRBJ2-3; v_gene: TRBV20-1; d_gene: .; abundance: many; CDR3nt: TGCAGTGCTAGAGTCAGGAGTGGGGGCGGTCAGGGATCAGATACGCAGTATTTT; CDR3aa: CSARVRSGGGQGSDTQYF
j_gene: TRBJ2-4; v_gene: TRBV24-1; d_gene: TRBD2; abundance: few; CDR3nt: TGTGCCACCGGGACTAGCGGTAAGGGCAAAAACATTCAGTACTTC; CDR3aa: CATGTSGKGKNIQYF
j_gene: TRBJ2-6; v_gene: TRBV7-2; d_gene: .; abundance: .; CDR3nt: TGTGCCAGCAGCTTCCAGGGCGACAACATCCTGACTTTC; CDR3aa: CASSFQGDNILTF
j_gene: TRBJ2-1; v_gene: TRBV28; d_gene: .; abundance: many; CDR3nt: TGTGCCAGCAGACGTCGGGATTTTACCCAGTTCTTC; CDR3aa: CASRRRDFTQFF
j_gene: TRBJ2-3; v_gene: TRBV27; d_gene: TRBD2; abundance: many; CDR3nt: TGTGCCAGCAGAGGGAGGGGCTCCGCGTCCGATACGCAGTATTTT; CDR3aa: CASRGRGSASDTQYF
j_gene: TRBJ2-4; v_gene: TRBV25-1; d_gene: .; abundance: .; CDR3nt: TGTGCCAGCAGACCGGACCGGGGCGGGTTGGACATTCAGTACTTC; CDR3aa: CASRPDRGGLDIQYF
j_gene: TRBJ2-7; v_gene: TRBV4-1; d_gene: TRBD2; abundance: .; CDR3nt: TGCGCCAGCAGCCAAAATAGCGGGAACTACGAGCAGTACTTC; CDR3aa: CASSQNSGNYEQYF
j_gene: TRBJ1-6; v_gene: TRBV28; d_gene: TRBD1; abundance: many; CDR3nt: TGTGCCAGCAGTTTGGGACAGGGGGCTTCACCCCTCCACTTT; CDR3aa: CASSLGQGASPLHF
j_gene: TRBJ2-7; v_gene: TRBV28; d_gene: .; abundance: .; CDR3nt: TGTGCCAGCAGTTTCTTCTCGGACGGGACCTACGAGCAGTACTTC; CDR3aa: CASSFFSDGTYEQYF
j_gene: TRBJ1-5; v_gene: TRBV7-8; d_gene: TRBD1; abundance: .; CDR3nt: TGTGCCAGCAGCAACGCAACCCCCGACAGGGGCGAGCTGGATAGCAATCAGCCCCAGCATTTT; CDR3aa: CASSNATPDRGELDSNQPQHF
j_gene: TRBJ1-2; v_gene: TRBV15; d_gene: TRBD1; abundance: .; CDR3nt: TGTGCCACCAGCAGGGCCTTTCCCGGGACAGGGCATGGCTACACCTTC; CDR3aa: CATSRAFPGTGHGYTF
j_gene: TRBJ1-4; v_gene: TRBV2; d_gene: TRBD1; abundance: many; CDR3nt: TGTGCCAGCAGTAGACAGGGAGTAGGTGAAAAACTGTTTTTT; CDR3aa: CASSRQGVGEKLFF
j_gene: TRBJ2-7; v_gene: TRBV20-1; d_gene: .; abundance: few; CDR3nt: TGCAGTGCTAGTCACGGACCCGAATACGAGCAGTACTTC; CDR3aa: CSASHGPEYEQYF
j_gene: TRBJ1-6; v_gene: TRBV6-1; d_gene: .; abundance: .; CDR3nt: TGTGCCAGCAGTCGACAGGTTAATAATTCACCCCTCCACTTT; CDR3aa: CASSRQVNNSPLHF
j_gene: TRBJ2-5; v_gene: TRBV24-1; d_gene: .; abundance: many; CDR3nt: TGTGCCACCAGTGATTTTTCGGTGGAGACCCAGTACTTC; CDR3aa: CATSDFSVETQYF
j_gene: TRBJ2-7; v_gene: TRBV15; d_gene: .; abundance: .; CDR3nt: TGTGCCACCAGCAGTGGTCATGAGGGCGCGTACGAGCAGTACTTC; CDR3aa: CATSSGHEGAYEQYF
j_gene: TRBJ2-7; v_gene: TRBV7-2; d_gene: .; abundance: many; CDR3nt: TGTGCCAGCAGCGTCCTAGCGCTAGGGGACTACGAGCAGTACTTC; CDR3aa: CASSVLALGDYEQYF
j_gene: TRBJ2-7; v_gene: TRBV14; d_gene: .; abundance: .; CDR3nt: TGTGCCAGCAGCCAAGATTGGGGGGACGTCTACGAGCAGTACTTC; CDR3aa: CASSQDWGDVYEQYF
j_gene: TRBJ2-4; v_gene: TRBV6-2/TRBV6-3; d_gene: TRBD1; abundance: few; CDR3nt: TGTGCCAGCAGTGAACCTACAGGGGTCCAAAACATTCAGTACTTC; CDR3aa: CASSEPTGVQNIQYF
j_gene: TRBJ2-6; v_gene: TRBV24-1; d_gene: .; abundance: few; CDR3nt: TGTGCCACCAGTGATTTCAGCTCGGGGCCTGGGGCCAACGTCCTGACTTTC; CDR3aa: CATSDFSSGPGANVLTF
j_gene: TRBJ2-7; v_gene: TRBV11-2; d_gene: TRBD1; abundance: many; CDR3nt: TGTGCCAGCAGCCCCGCCGGGACAGGGGGAACCTACGAGCAGTACTTC; CDR3aa: CASSPAGTGGTYEQYF
j_gene: TRBJ1-1; v_gene: TRBV6-2/TRBV6-3; d_gene: .; abundance: few; CDR3nt: TGTGCCACCGGCTTCAGGAGGAACACTGAAGCTTTCTTT; CDR3aa: CATGFRRNTEAFF
j_gene: TRBJ1-6; v_gene: TRBV7-8; d_gene: .; abundance: .; CDR3nt: TGTGCCAGCAGCTTCCTGCCCTATAATTCACCCCTCCACTTT; CDR3aa: CASSFLPYNSPLHF
j_gene: TRBJ2-5; v_gene: TRBV4-1; d_gene: .; abundance: .; CDR3nt: TGCGCCAGCAGCCAAGATGGAATGGGCTCGTACCAGACCCAGTACTTC; CDR3aa: CASSQDGMGSYQTQYF
j_gene: TRBJ2-6; v_gene: TRBV15; d_gene: TRBD1; abundance: .; CDR3nt: TGTGCCACCGGCCGGACAGGGGAGGGCTCTGGGGCCAACGTCCTGACTTTC; CDR3aa: CATGRTGEGSGANVLTF
j_gene: TRBJ1-5; v_gene: TRBV20-1; d_gene: .; abundance: many; CDR3nt: TGCAGTGCTAGAGATCTGGGGGGCGCGACTCAGCCCCAGCATTTT; CDR3aa: CSARDLGGATQPQHF
j_gene: TRBJ2-6; v_gene: TRBV5-1; d_gene: .; abundance: .; CDR3nt: TGCGCCAGCAGCTTGGTGGGAGCGCCGCTCTCTGGGGCCAACGTCCTGACTTTC; CDR3aa: CASSLVGAPLSGANVLTF
j_gene: TRBJ2-2; v_gene: TRBV6-1; d_gene: .; abundance: .; CDR3nt: TGTGCCAGCAGAAACAGGGTCGCCACCGGGGAGCTGTTTTTT; CDR3aa: CASRNRVATGELFF
j_gene: TRBJ1-3; v_gene: TRBV7-2; d_gene: .; abundance: .; CDR3nt: TGTGCCAGCAGTTTATTGGGGCCCTCCTCTGGAAACACCATATATTTT; CDR3aa: CASSLLGPSSGNTIYF